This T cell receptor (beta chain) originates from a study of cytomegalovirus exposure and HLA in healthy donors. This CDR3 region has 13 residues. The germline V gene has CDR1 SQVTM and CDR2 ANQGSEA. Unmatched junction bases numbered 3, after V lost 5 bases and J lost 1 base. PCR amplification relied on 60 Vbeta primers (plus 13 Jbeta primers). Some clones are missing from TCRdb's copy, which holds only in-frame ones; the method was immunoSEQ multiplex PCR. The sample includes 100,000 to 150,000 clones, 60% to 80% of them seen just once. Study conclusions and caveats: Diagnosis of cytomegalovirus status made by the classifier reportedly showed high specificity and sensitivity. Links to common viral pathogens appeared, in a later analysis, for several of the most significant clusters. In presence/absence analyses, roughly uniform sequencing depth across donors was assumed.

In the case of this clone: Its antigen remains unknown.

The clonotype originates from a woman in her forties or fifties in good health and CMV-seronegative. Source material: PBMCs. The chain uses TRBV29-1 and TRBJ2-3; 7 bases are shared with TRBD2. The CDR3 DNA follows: TGCAGCGTTACCGGACTAGGCACAGATACGCAGTATTTT. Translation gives CSVTGLGTDTQYF.